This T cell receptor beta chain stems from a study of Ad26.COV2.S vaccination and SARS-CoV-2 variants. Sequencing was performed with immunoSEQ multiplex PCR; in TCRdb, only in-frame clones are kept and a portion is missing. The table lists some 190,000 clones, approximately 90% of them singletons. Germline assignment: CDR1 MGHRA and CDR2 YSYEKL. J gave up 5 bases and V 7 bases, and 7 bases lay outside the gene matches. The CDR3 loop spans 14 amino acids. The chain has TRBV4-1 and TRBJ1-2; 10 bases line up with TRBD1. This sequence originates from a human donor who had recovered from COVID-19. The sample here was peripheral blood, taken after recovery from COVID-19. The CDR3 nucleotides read TGCGCCAGCACCCTAGGGACAGGGGCGTATGGCTACACCTTC. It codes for CASTLGTGAYGYTF.